This T cell receptor beta chain stems from a study of follicular helper T cells after annual influenza vaccination. Turning to the study itself: Some donors were sampled over the 2013-2014, 2014-2015 and 2015-2016 vaccinations.

V trimming: 0 bases; J trimming: 4 bases; junction bases outside the gene matches: 6. Germline V gene data show CDR1 as MNHNY and CDR2 as SVGAGI (reference sequence). The CDR3 consists of 16 residues. The table lists this clone with a count of one. Produced via immunoSEQ multiplex PCR; TCRdb's table is partial and in-frame only. There are roughly 7,900 clones in the sample; around 80% occur only once, and about 1.5% lies in the top ten. Time point noted: 2015-2016 season, 7 days after influenza vaccination. Subjects lived in the community and lacked influenza vaccine within the prior 6 months. Cells are cTfh (non-naive CD4+CXCR5+PD-1+), split by ICOS and CD38 into double-positive or double-negative.

Sequenced here: CXCR5+ CD38- circulating T follicular helper cells from blood, sampled 7 days after influenza vaccination. Subset in this sample: circulating Tfh, non-naive CD4+CXCR5+PD-1+ (ICOS+CD38+ or ICOS-CD38-). This clonotype was obtained from an adult who received the influenza vaccine. The chain joins TRBV6-6 to TRBJ1-3; 7 bases match TRBD1. The CDR3 DNA sequence: TGTGCCAGCAGTTACTCAGGTCAGGGGGGAGGAAACACCATATATTTT. This gives the protein CASSYSGQGGGNTIYF.